The 24 T cell receptor beta chains below all came from one sample that was sequenced in a study of human T cells and chemical hapten exposure. Regarding time point: patch test 2, 6 weeks after DPC sensitization. Stated treatment: therapeutic diphenylcyclopropenone sensitization with weekly scalp DPC. TCRdb processed the RACE reads anew with MiXCR; each CDR3 protein has one entry. The sample lists around 360,000 distinct CDR3 sequences; about 6% were seen once. The sequenced sample was whole blood, obtained in connection with sensitization to the hapten diphenylcyclopropenone (DPC). Receptor source: a young woman with alopecia areata. Some clones in this sample may be carry-over from other donors' samples.

The J gene is TRBJ2-3, the V gene TRBV7-9; D is unclear. The CDR3 totals 13 residues. The germline V gene has CDR1 SEHNR and CDR2 FQNEAQ (reference sequence). V was trimmed by 5 bases and J by 2 bases, leaving 8 bases between them. CDR3 in amino acids: CASSASNTDTQYF. In DNA, the CDR3 is TGTGCCAGCAGCGCTTCTAACACAGATACGCAGTATTTT.

The V and J genes are TRBV18 and TRBJ1-5, with TRBD1 matching 9 bases. Germline trimming cut 3 bases from V and 2 bases from J; bases unmatched to any gene: 8. The CDR3 contains 17 residues. Germline values: CDR1 KGHSH, CDR2 LQKENI. The CDR3 sequence is CASSPAGQGGGNQPQHF. DNA for the CDR3: TGTGCCAGCTCACCCGCGGGACAGGGCGGGGGCAATCAGCCCCAGCATTTT. Variable domain in full (rest from reference TRBV18 and TRBJ1-5): NAGVMQNPRHLVRRRGQEARLRCSPMKGHSHVYWYRQLPEEGLKFMVYLQKENIIDESGMPKERFSAEFPKEGPSILRIQQVVRGDSAAYFCASSPAGQGGGNQPQHFGDGTRLSIL.

Many counts were recorded for this clonotype. V gene TRBV7-8 combines with J gene TRBJ1-1; tentative D call: TRBD1 (6 bases). The CDR3 totals 16 residues. Per the germline V gene, CDR1 is SGHVS and CDR2 is FQNEAQ. The V gene lost 7 bases and the J gene lost 0 bases, with 18 bases spanning the gap. Here the CDR3 reads CASTPRQAGVNTEAFF. The CDR3 DNA is TGTGCCAGCACCCCCCGACAGGCGGGGGTGAACACTGAAGCTTTCTTT.

CDR3 coding DNA: TGTGCCAGCAGTTGGACAGGGGAAACTTCACCCCTCCACTTT. It translates to CASSWTGETSPLHF. This chain links TRBV6-5 with TRBJ1-6; 9 nucleotides line up with TRBD1. J lost 9 bases, V lost 4 bases, and 4 bases had no gene match. Germline CDR1 and CDR2: MNHEY and SVGAGI. This CDR3 comprises 14 residues.

Ten or more counts support this clonotype. This sequence joins TRBV7-9 and TRBJ1-2; TRBD1 aligns across 8 bases. CDR1 SEHNR and CDR2 FQNEAQ come from the germline V gene (reference sequence). The junction had 9 bases not matched to a gene; V was cut back by 5 bases and J by 4 bases. The CDR3 totals 15 residues. CDR3 region: CASSPGQALIYGYTF. The CDR3 region has the DNA TGTGCCAGCAGCCCGGGACAGGCCCTCATCTATGGCTACACCTTC.

The chain recombines TRBV27 with TRBJ1-3; D ambiguous. CDR3 length equals 18 residues. The germline gives CDR1 MNHEY, CDR2 SMNVEV (reference sequence). V lost 10 bases to trimming and J lost 0 bases, with 25 bases between them. In DNA, the CDR3 is TGTGCCATTAAAGCCTCAAGAGATGTTCGGGACTCTGGAAACACCATATATTTT. This translates into CAIKASRDVRDSGNTIYF.

This clonotype appeared many times. This chain links TRBV6-5 with TRBJ2-7; D call uncertain. V was trimmed by 6 bases and J by 6 bases, leaving 9 bases between them. This CDR3 has 11 residues. Germline CDR1 reads MNHEY; CDR2 reads SVGAGI. Written as DNA, the CDR3 is TGTGCCAGCAGCCATGGACCCGAGCAGTACTTC. Protein product: CASSHGPEQYF.

This clonotype was seen a handful of times. The rearrangement uses TRBV5-1 and TRBJ2-3, with D possibly matching TRBD2 (5 bases). V lost 2 bases to trimming and J lost 4 bases, with 20 bases between them. CDR3 length: 17 amino acids. Per the germline V gene, CDR1 is SGHRS and CDR2 is YFSETQ. CDR3 nucleotides: TGCGCCAGCAGCTTAAGAATCGGGATTTCATTGCCAGATACGCAGTATTTT. This gives the protein CASSLRIGISLPDTQYF.

There are a few counts of this clonotype. The genes are TRBV5-1 and TRBJ2-3, with unresolved D. CDR3 size: 13 residues. The germline gives CDR1 SGHRS, CDR2 YFSETQ. Trimming pared 0 bases from V and 5 bases from J, leaving 7 bases between. The CDR3 nucleotides read TGCGCCAGCAGCTTGGAATGGGGAGATACGCAGTATTTT. Translation gives CASSLEWGDTQYF.

This clonotype was seen at least ten times. The chain couples TRBV28 to TRBJ2-7; no clear D. The CDR3 loop spans 11 amino acids. The V end lost 5 bases, the J end lost 9 bases, and 11 bases lay between the germline ends. Germline V gene data show CDR1 as MDHEN and CDR2 as SYDVKM. CDR3 region: CASSLNLGQYF. CDR3 nucleotide sequence: TGTGCCAGCAGTCTCAACCTAGGGCAGTACTTC.

This clonotype has more than one count but fewer than ten. The chain is built from TRBV6-6 and TRBJ2-7; 8 positions match TRBD1. Trimming cost V 5 bases and J 3 bases; bases outside gene matches: 9. The germline V gene encodes CDR1 MNHNY and CDR2 SVGAGI (reference sequence). This CDR3 region has 15 residues. The DNA of the CDR3 is TGTGCCAGCAGTACGTCCAGGGGGCGTAACTACGAGCAGTACTTC. It encodes CASSTSRGRNYEQYF.

At least ten counts were recorded for this clonotype. The V and J genes are TRBV7-8 and TRBJ1-6, with a weak D call TRBD1 (5 bases). Trimming pared 5 bases from V and 8 bases from J, leaving 22 bases between. CDR1 and CDR2 (germline): SGHVS, FQNEAQ. The CDR3 has 17 residues. CDR3 residues: CASSVARLGGDHSPLHF. In DNA form, the CDR3 reads TGTGCCAGCAGCGTCGCGAGGCTCGGGGGAGATCATTCACCCCTCCACTTT.

The V call is TRBV12-5, the J call TRBJ2-5; D ambiguous. The J call may be in error: the DNA end matches TRBJ2-4 better. This CDR3 contains 11 residues. Germline CDR1 LGHNT, CDR2 FRNRAP. Here the CDR3 reads CASGLEGIQYF. The CDR3 DNA is TGTGCTAGTGGTTTGGAGGGCATTCAGTACTTC.

This clonotype was seen repeatedly, ten times or more. CDR3 nucleotides: TGTGCCAGCAGTTTAGTAGGGGGGGACTATGGCTACACCTTC. This gives the protein CASSLVGGDYGYTF. J is TRBJ1-2 and V is TRBV28; perhaps TRBD1 as D (6 bases). CDR1 is MDHEN, CDR2 SYDVKM, per germline. V was pared by 2 bases and J by 3 bases, with 10 bases between. The CDR3 has 14 residues.

This clonotype was seen ten or more times. The V call is TRBV6-5, the J call TRBJ1-1; 7 positions agree with TRBD1. The CDR3 extends over 14 amino acids. CDR1 and CDR2 from the germline V gene are MNHEY and SVGAGI. With V trimmed by 2 bases and J by 4 bases, 4 bases remained unmatched. CDR3 loop: CASSYDRDATEAFF. As DNA, the CDR3 is TGTGCCAGCAGTTACGACAGGGATGCCACTGAAGCTTTCTTT.

This chain uses TRBV6-2 or TRBV6-3 with TRBJ2-2; no clear D gene. Trimming stripped 5 bases from V and 6 bases from J, with 7 bases between. CDR3 length: 12 amino acids. The germline gives CDR1 MNHEY, CDR2 SVGEGT. Written as DNA, the CDR3 is TGTGCCAGCAGTCGTTTGCCCGGGGAGCTGTTTTTT. It specifies CASSRLPGELFF.

At least ten counts were recorded for this clonotype. The gene calls are TRBV4-1 and TRBJ2-2, with 7 positions matching TRBD2. Germline values: CDR1 MGHRA, CDR2 YSYEKL. This CDR3 is 17 amino acids long. The V segment lost 0 bases and the J segment 2 bases; nucleotides outside the gene matches: 6. CDR3 in amino acids: CASSQDGLADNTGELFF. The CDR3 DNA sequence: TGCGCCAGCAGCCAAGATGGGCTAGCGGATAACACCGGGGAGCTGTTTTTT.

This clonotype was seen many times. This chain links TRBV6-5 with TRBJ1-2; D gene ambiguous. The CDR3 length is 13 residues. V lost 11 bases to trimming and J lost 6 bases, with 19 bases between them. In germline, CDR1 is MNHEY, CDR2 SVGAGI. CDR3 DNA sequence: TGTGCCTGCCGCCGGGCACCTTCCCATGGCTACACCTTC. Amino acids: CACRRAPSHGYTF.

The genes are TRBV20-1 and TRBJ2-1; TRBD2 agrees at 7 bases. From germline, CDR1 is DFQATT and CDR2 SNEGSKA (reference sequence). This CDR3 spans 15 amino acids. CDR3 protein: CSLEGTTAPRNEQFF. DNA for the CDR3: TGCAGCCTAGAGGGGACTACCGCCCCCCGTAATGAGCAGTTCTTC.

The rearrangement links TRBV29-1 to TRBJ1-1; TRBD1 matches 7 bases. After removal of 4 bases from V and 3 bases from J, the junction contained 5 bases not matched to a gene. Germline lookup yields CDR1 SQVTM and CDR2 ANQGSEA. This CDR3 is built from 13 residues. The CDR3 DNA reads as TGCAGCGTTGCAAAGGGGGCCGACACTGAAGCTTTCTTT. Translating it yields CSVAKGADTEAFF.

This clonotype showed up just a few times. V and J are TRBV2 and TRBJ1-5; 8 bases agree with TRBD1. V trimming: 4 bases; J trimming: 7 bases; junction bases outside the gene matches: 6. CDR1 is SNHLY, CDR2 FYNNEI, per germline. CDR3 length equals 14 residues. CDR3 amino acids: CASSGQGRGQPQHF. The CDR3, as DNA: TGTGCCAGCAGTGGACAGGGGAGGGGGCAGCCCCAGCATTTT.

The genes are TRBV29-1 and TRBJ2-3; TRBD2 matches at 8 bases. Germline V gene sequence: CDR1 SQVTM, CDR2 ANQGSEA. This CDR3 has 14 amino acids. V lost 8 bases and J lost 4; bases outside the gene matches: 11. CDR3 coding DNA: TGCAGCCTAGCGAGTAGCGGGGACGCAGATACGCAGTATTTT. Its translation is CSLASSGDADTQYF.

This clonotype was observed many times. The chain links TRBV5-1 to TRBJ1-1; possible D gene TRBD1, 6 bases. The CDR3 has 16 amino acids. CDR1 SGHRS and CDR2 YFSETQ come from the germline V gene. V was trimmed by 0 bases and J by 6 bases, leaving 18 bases between them. For the CDR3, the DNA is TGCGCCAGCAGCTTGGGGGGCCAGGGGAGGCAAGCTGAAGCTTTCTTT. It is translated as CASSLGGQGRQAEAFF.

This chain joins TRBV18 and TRBJ2-1, with D perhaps matching TRBD2 (5 bases). Trimming pared 0 bases from V and 8 bases from J, leaving 11 bases between. There are 14 residues in the CDR3. Germline CDR1 reads KGHSH; CDR2 reads LQKENI. The CDR3 coding sequence is TGTGCCAGCTCACCACCTGGAACGAGGGATGAGCAGTTCTTC. It is translated as CASSPPGTRDEQFF. The variable domain in full, completed from reference TRBV18 and TRBJ2-1, reads NAGVMQNPRHLVRRRGQEARLRCSPMKGHSHVYWYRQLPEEGLKFMVYLQKENIIDESGMPKERFSAEFPKEGPSILRIQQVVRGDSAAYFCASSPPGTRDEQFFGPGTRLTVL.